This T cell receptor beta chain originates from a study of metastatic and nonmetastatic thyroid tumors. Across the whole study: Across peripheral blood and tumor or nodule tissue samples taken from malignant and benign thyroid patients, the repertoires were compared with one another.

Remarks on this clone: The antigen is unknown.

Authors' analysis steps: Variation in CDR3 across clinicopathological groups served as the basis for constructing a distant-metastasis classifier in papillary thyroid cancer. Using MiXCR, TCRdb reanalyzed the PCR reads. None of the V and J calls come from the authors' own analysis; TCRdb made them. The sample contains more than 12,000 clones, 3.6% of which appear only once. The CDR3 sequence is 13 residues long. The V gene lost 7 bases and the J gene lost 2 bases, with 10 bases spanning the gap. Per the germline V gene, CDR1 is MDHEN and CDR2 is SYDVKM. Study findings and constraints: Reportedly, malignant thyroid tumors had significantly higher TCR beta diversity than benign nodules, in blood and tumor.

Every patient was untreated before thyroid surgery. This chain uses TRBV28 with TRBJ2-3; unclear D gene. The clonotype was recovered from a female donor with papillary thyroid cancer or a benign thyroid nodule (not recorded which). Some clones in this sample may be carry-over from other donors' samples. Sequencing was carried out using tumor tissue. The CDR3 DNA sequence: TGTGCCAGCACTCCAAGTTACACAGATACGCAGTATTTT. Translation gives CASTPSYTDTQYF. The full variable domain, its missing parts supplied by reference TRBV28 and TRBJ2-3, is DVKVTQSSRYLVKRTGEKVFLECVQDMDHENMFWYRQDPGLGLRLIYFSYDVKMKEKGDIPEGYSVSREKKERFSLILESASTNQTSMYLCASTPSYTDTQYFGPGTRLTVL.